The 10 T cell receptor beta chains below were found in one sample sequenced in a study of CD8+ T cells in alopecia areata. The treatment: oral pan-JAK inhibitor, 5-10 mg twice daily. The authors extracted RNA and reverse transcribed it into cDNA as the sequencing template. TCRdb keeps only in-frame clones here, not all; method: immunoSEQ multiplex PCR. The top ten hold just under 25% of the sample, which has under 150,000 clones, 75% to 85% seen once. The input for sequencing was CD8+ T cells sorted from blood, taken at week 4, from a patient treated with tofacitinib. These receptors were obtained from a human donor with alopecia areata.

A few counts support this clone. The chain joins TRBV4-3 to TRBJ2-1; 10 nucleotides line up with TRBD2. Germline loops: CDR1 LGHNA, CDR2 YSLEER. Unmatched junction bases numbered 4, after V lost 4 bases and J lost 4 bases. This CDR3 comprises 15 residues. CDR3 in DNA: TGCGCCAGCAGCCCCAGCGGGGGGGATTACAATGAGCAGTTCTTC. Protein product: CASSPSGGDYNEQFF.

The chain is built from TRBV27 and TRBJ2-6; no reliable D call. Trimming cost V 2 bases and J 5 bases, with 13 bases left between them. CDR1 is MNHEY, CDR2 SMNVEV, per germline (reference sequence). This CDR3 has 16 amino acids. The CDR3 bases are TGTGCCAGCAGTTTAATCCCTCTGTCTAGGGCCAACGTCCTGACTTTC. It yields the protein CASSLIPLSRANVLTF. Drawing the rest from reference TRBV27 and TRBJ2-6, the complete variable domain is EAQVTQNPRYLITVTGKKLTVTCSQNMNHEYMSWYRQDPGLGLRQIYYSMNVEVTDKGDVPEGYKVSRKEKRNFPLILESPSPNQTSLYFCASSLIPLSRANVLTFGAGSRLTVL.

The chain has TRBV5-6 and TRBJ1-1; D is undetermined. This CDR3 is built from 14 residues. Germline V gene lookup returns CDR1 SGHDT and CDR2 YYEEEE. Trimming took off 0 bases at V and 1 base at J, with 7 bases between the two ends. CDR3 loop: CASSLEWENTEAFF. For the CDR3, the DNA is TGTGCCAGCAGCTTGGAGTGGGAGAACACTGAAGCTTTCTTT.

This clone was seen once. The CDR3 DNA sequence: TGTGCCAGTAGTGTAGGACAGATCAGCAATCAGCCCCAGCATTTT. It yields the protein CASSVGQISNQPQHF. The chain joins TRBV19 to TRBJ1-5, with D possibly TRBD1 on 6 matching bases. The V end lost 5 bases, the J end lost 1 base, and 12 bases lay between the germline ends. Germline CDR1 is LNHDA and CDR2 is SQIVND (reference sequence). There are 15 residues in the CDR3.

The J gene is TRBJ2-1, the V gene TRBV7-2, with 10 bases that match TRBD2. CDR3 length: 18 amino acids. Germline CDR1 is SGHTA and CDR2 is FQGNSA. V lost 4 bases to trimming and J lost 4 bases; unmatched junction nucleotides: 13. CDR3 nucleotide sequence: TGTGCCAGCAGCTGGGGGCCGGGTCTAGCGGGGGTTTACAATGAGCAGTTCTTC. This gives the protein CASSWGPGLAGVYNEQFF.

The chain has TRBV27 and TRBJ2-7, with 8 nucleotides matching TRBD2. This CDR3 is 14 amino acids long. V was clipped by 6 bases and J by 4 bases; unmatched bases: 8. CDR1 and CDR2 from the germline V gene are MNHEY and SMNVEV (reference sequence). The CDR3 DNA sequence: TGTGCCAGCAGCCCGGGGGGGCCGTTTTACGAGCAGTACTTC. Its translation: CASSPGGPFYEQYF.

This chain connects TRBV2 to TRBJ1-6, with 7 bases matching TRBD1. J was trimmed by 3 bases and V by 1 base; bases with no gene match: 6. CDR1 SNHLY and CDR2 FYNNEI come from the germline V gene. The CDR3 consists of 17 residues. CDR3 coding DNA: TGTGCCAGCAGTGAAGAATGGGACAGTCTCTATAATTCACCCCTCCACTTT. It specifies CASSEEWDSLYNSPLHF.

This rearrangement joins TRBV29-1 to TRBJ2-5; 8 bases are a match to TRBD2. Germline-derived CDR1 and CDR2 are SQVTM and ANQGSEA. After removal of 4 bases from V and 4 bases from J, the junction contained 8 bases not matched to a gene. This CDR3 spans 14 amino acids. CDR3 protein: CSVVRAGEGETQYF. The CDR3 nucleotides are TGCAGCGTTGTAAGAGCGGGGGAGGGAGAGACCCAGTACTTC.

CDR3 residues: CATSPTPLGAGLHEQFF. The CDR3 nucleotides are TGTGCCACCAGCCCAACCCCTTTGGGTGCCGGGCTACATGAGCAGTTCTTC. The V call is TRBV15, the J call TRBJ2-1; D is unclear. Per germline, CDR1 LNHNV and CDR2 YYDKDF (reference sequence). The CDR3 totals 17 residues. V lost 5 bases, J lost 8 bases, and 25 bases lay in between.

This chain's CDR3 is CASSNRDSKPTDTQYF. The DNA of the CDR3 is TGTGCCAGCAGTAATAGGGACTCCAAACCCACAGATACGCAGTATTTT. The chain carries TRBV11-2 and TRBJ2-3; D possibly corresponds to TRBD2 (6 bases). The CDR3 consists of 16 residues. V lost 6 bases and J 2 bases, leaving 18 bases between the germline ends. Germline V gene lookup returns CDR1 SGHAT and CDR2 FQNNGV.